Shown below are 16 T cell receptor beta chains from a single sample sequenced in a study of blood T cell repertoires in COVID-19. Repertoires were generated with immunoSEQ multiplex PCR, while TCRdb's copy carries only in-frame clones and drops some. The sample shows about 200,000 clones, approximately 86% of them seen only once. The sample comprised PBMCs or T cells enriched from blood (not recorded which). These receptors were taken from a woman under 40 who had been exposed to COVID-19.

The CDR3 protein is CASSLRDSIYEQYF. The CDR3 bases are TGTGCCAGCAGCCTCCGGGACAGTATCTACGAGCAGTACTTC. The chain uses TRBV6-5 and TRBJ2-7, with TRBD1 matching 7 bases. Per germline, CDR1 MNHEY and CDR2 SVGAGI. The CDR3 extends over 14 amino acids. V shed 6 bases and J 3 bases; nucleotides not matched to a gene: 8.

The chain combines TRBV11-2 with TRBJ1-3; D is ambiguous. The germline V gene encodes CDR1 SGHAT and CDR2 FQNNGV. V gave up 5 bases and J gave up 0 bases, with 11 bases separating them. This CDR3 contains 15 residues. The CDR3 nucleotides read TGTGCCAGCAGCCTCGGACTGTACTCTGGAAACACCATATATTTT. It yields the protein CASSLGLYSGNTIYF.

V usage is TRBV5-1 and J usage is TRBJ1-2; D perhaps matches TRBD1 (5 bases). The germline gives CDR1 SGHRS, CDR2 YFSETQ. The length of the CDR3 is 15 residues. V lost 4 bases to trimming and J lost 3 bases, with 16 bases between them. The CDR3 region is CASSPDVGRDYGYTF. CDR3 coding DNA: TGCGCCAGCAGCCCGGATGTGGGGCGCGACTATGGCTACACCTTC.

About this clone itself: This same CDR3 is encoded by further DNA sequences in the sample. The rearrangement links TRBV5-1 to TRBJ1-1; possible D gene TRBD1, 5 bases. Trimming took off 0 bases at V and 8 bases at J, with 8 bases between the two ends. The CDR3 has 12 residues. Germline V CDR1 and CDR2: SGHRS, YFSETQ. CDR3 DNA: TGCGCCAGCAGCTTGGGGCAGGGAGAAGCTTTCTTT. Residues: CASSLGQGEAFF.

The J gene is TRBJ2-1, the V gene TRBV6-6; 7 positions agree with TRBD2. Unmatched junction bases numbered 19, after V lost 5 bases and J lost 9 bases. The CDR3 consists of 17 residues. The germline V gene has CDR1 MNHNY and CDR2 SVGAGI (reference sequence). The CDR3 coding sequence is TGTGCCAGCAGTCCCCCACCCTCAGCGGGGACCCGGGGTGAGCAGTTCTTC. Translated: CASSPPPSAGTRGEQFF.

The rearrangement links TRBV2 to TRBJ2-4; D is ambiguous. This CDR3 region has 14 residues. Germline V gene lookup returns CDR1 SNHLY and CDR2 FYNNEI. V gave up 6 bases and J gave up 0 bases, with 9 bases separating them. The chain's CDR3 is CASRQEIAKNIQYF. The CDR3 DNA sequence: TGTGCCAGCAGACAAGAAATAGCCAAAAACATTCAGTACTTC. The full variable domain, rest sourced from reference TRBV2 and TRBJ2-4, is EPEVTQTPSHQVTQMGQEVILRCVPISNHLYFYWYRQILGQKVEFLVSFYNNEISEKSEIFDDQFSVERPDGSNFTLKIRSTKLEDSAMYFCASRQEIAKNIQYFGAGTRLSVL.

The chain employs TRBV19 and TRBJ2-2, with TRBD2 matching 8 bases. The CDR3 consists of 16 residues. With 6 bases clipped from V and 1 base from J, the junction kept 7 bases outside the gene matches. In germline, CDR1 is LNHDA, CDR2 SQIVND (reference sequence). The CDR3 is CASRPGTRGNTGELFF. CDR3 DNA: TGTGCCAGTAGACCAGGGACTAGGGGGAACACCGGGGAGCTGTTTTTT.

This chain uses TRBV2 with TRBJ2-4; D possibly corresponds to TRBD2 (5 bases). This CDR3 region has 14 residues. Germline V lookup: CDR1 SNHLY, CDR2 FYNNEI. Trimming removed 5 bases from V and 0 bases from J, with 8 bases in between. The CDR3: CASSQTIAKNIQYF. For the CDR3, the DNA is TGTGCCAGCAGTCAGACTATAGCCAAAAACATTCAGTACTTC.

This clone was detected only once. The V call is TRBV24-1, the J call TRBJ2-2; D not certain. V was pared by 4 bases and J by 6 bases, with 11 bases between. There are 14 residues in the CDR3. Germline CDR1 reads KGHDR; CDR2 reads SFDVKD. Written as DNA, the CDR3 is TGTGCCACCAGTGACCCCCGACTCGCCGGGGAGCTGTTTTTT. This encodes CATSDPRLAGELFF.

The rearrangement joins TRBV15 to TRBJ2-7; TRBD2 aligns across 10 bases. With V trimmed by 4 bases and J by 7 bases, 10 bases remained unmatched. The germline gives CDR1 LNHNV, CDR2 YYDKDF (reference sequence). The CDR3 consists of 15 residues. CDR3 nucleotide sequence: TGTGCCACCAGCAAGGGGCCTAGCGGGGGATTAGAGCAGTACTTC. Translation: CATSKGPSGGLEQYF.

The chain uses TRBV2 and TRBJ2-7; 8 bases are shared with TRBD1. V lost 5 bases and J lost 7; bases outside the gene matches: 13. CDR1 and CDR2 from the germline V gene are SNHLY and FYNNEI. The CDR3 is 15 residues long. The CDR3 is CASSWGGQGLWEQYF. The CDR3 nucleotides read TGTGCCAGCAGTTGGGGAGGACAGGGATTGTGGGAGCAGTACTTC.

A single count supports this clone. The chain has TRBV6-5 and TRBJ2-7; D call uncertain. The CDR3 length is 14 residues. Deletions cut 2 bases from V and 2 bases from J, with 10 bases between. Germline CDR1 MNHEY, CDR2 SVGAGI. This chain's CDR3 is CASSYLLAPYEQYF. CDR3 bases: TGTGCCAGCAGTTACCTCTTAGCTCCCTACGAGCAGTACTTC.

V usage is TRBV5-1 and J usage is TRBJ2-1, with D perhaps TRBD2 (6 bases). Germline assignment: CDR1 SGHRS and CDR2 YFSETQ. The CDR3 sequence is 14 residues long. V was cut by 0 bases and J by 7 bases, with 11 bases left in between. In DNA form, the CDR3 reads TGCGCCAGCAGCTTGGCACTAGCTCGGAATGAGCAGTTCTTC. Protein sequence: CASSLALARNEQFF.

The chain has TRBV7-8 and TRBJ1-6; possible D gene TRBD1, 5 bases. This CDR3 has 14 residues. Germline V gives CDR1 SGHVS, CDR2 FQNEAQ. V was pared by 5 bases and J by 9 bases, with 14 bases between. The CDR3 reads CASSTKGPPSPLHF. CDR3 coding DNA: TGTGCCAGCAGCACAAAGGGGCCTCCTTCACCCCTCCACTTT.

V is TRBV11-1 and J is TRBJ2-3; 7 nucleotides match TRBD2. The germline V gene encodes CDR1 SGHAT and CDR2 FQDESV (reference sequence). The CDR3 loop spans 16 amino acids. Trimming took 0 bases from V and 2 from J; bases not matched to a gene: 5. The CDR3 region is CASSLAASGFTDTQYF. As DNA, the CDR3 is TGTGCCAGCAGCTTAGCGGCTAGCGGATTCACAGATACGCAGTATTTT.

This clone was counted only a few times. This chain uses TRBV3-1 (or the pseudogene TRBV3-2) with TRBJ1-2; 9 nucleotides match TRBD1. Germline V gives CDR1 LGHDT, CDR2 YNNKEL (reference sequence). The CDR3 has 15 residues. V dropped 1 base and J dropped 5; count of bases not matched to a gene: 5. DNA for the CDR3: TGTGCCAGCAGCCAAGTCACAGGGGGCGGGTATGGCTACACCTTC. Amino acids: CASSQVTGGGYGYTF.